The following is a T cell receptor (beta chain) sequence with its context. Its matching antigen is unknown. This sample was taken from a study of early T cells in non-severe SARS-CoV-2 infection. Study-level background: Sequencing used unsorted whole-blood bulk RNA, so chains lack pairing. General study findings and limits: Clonotype matching in VDJdb favored anti-spike CD8 responses and did not capture private and CD4 specificities.

The ends lost 2 bases at V and 4 bases at J; junction bases unmatched: 10. The CDR3 extends over 17 amino acids. CDR1 and CDR2 (germline): KGHSH, LQKENI. Unique molecular identifiers were affixed to single, distinct cDNA molecules. TCRdb analysed the 5' RACE reads with MiXCR anew, one entry per CDR3 protein. Here the sample spans 55,000 to 75,000 distinct CDR3 sequences, approximately 12% being singletons. The clonotype originates from an adult who was a healthcare worker with PCR-confirmed SARS-CoV-2 infection or an uninfected control (not recorded which). Material for sequencing was whole blood. The V call is TRBV18, the J call TRBJ2-3; 9 bases map to TRBD2. CDR3 nucleotides: TGTGCCAGCTCACCATCGGGTAGCGGGGGAACAGCAGATACGCAGTATTTT. Encoded protein: CASSPSGSGGTADTQYF.